This T cell receptor beta chain comes out of a study of blood T cell repertoires in COVID-19. The germline gives CDR1 SGHTA, CDR2 FQGNSA. The CDR3 is 17 residues long. Trimming took 6 bases from V and 2 from J, leaving 22 bases between them. Measured with immunoSEQ multiplex PCR; TCRdb has only the in-frame clones, and not every one. The sample has roughly 250,000 clones, about 87% seen once. This chain uses TRBV7-2 with TRBJ1-1, with D perhaps matching TRBD1 (5 bases). The specimen sequenced was PBMCs or T cells enriched from blood (not recorded which). The TCR sequence derives from a woman aged 45-59 years who had recovered from COVID-19. The chain's CDR3 is CASRPQGKGSGNTEAFF. The CDR3 DNA sequence: TGTGCCAGCAGACCTCAGGGTAAAGGATCAGGCAACACTGAAGCTTTCTTT.